Listed below are T cell receptor beta chains from one sample, sequenced in a study of cytomegalovirus exposure and HLA in healthy donors. Produced via immunoSEQ multiplex PCR; TCRdb's table is partial and in-frame only. This sample yields roughly 100,000 clones, of which around 75% are seen a single time; over 2% belongs to the top ten. The sample consisted of PBMCs. These receptor sequences come from a man younger than 45 in good health and CMV-seronegative. CDR3s include the opening cysteine and the closing phenylalanine or tryptophan. The order of the fields is V gene, J gene, clone size, D gene, CDR3 DNA, CDR3 protein. A D gene is named only where the DNA matches it firmly. Size values are once, few and many counts, or a class for expanded clones, and some rows have none.

>TRBV5-1|TRBJ1-2|.|TRBD1
TGCGCCAGCAGCTTCGAAGGGGGCGTTTATGGCTACACCTTC
CASSFEGGVYGYTF
>TRBV7-9|TRBJ2-3|once|TRBD1
TGTGCCAGCAGCTCCGGGACAGCTCTGACAGATACGCAGTATTTT
CASSSGTALTDTQYF
>TRBV7-6|TRBJ2-7|.|.
TGTGCCAGCAGCGAGGACTTCCTCTCCTACGAGCAGTACTTC
CASSEDFLSYEQYF
>TRBV7-8|TRBJ2-7|.|TRBD2
TGTGCCAGCAGCCCTGGGACTAGCCCCTACGAGCAGTACTTC
CASSPGTSPYEQYF
>TRBV7-2|TRBJ2-7|.|.
TGTGCCAGCAGCTTAGCCTCGCAGGGCCCCCCATACTACGAGCAGTACTTC
CASSLASQGPPYYEQYF
>TRBV9|TRBJ1-3|.|TRBD1
TGTGCCAGCAGCGCGATACCGACAGGGTCTGGAAACACCATATATTTT
CASSAIPTGSGNTIYF
>TRBV5-1|TRBJ2-1|.|TRBD2
TGCGCCAGCAGCCGGAGCGGGAGCCCCAACAATGAGCAGTTCTTC
CASSRSGSPNNEQFF
>TRBV5-4|TRBJ2-7|.|.
TGTGCCAGCAGCGGCTACAGGGACCCCATAGGCGAGCAGTACTTC
CASSGYRDPIGEQYF
>TRBV30|TRBJ2-3|.|TRBD2
TGTGCCTGGAGCGGACTAGTCGCAGATACGCAGTATTTT
CAWSGLVADTQYF
>TRBV28|TRBJ2-7|.|TRBD2
TGTGCCAGCAGTTTTCTAGCGGGGACCTACGAGCAGTACTTC
CASSFLAGTYEQYF
>TRBV5-1|TRBJ2-3|.|.
TGCGCCAGCAGCATCCAGGGGGGAACAGATACGCAGTATTTT
CASSIQGGTDTQYF
>TRBV2|TRBJ1-5|once|.
TGTGCCAGCATCGGGTCAGAAAATCAGCCCCAGCATTTT
CASIGSENQPQHF
>TRBV9|TRBJ2-7|.|TRBD2
TGTGCCAGCAGCCCTCAGAGTAGCGGGAGCTCCTACGAGCAGTACTTC
CASSPQSSGSSYEQYF
>TRBV4-1|TRBJ1-2|.|TRBD1
TGCGCCAGCAGCCAAGATAATCGGGACAGGGTAACCTTC
CASSQDNRDRVTF
>TRBV5-1|TRBJ2-2|.|.
TGCGCCAGCAGCTTGGCAGGGGCAACCGGGGAGCTGTTTTTT
CASSLAGATGELFF
>TRBV29-1|TRBJ1-2|.|TRBD1
TGCAGCGGGGGACAGGATAATGGCTACACCTTC
CSGGQDNGYTF
>TRBV4-3|TRBJ2-7|.|.
TGCGCCAGCAGCCAAGAAGGGGGGGGAAGCTCCTACGAGCAGTACTTC
CASSQEGGGSSYEQYF
>TRBV5-1|TRBJ2-5|few|TRBD1
TGCGCCAGCAGCTGGGGGACAGGAGGGGAGACCCAGTACTTC
CASSWGTGGETQYF
>TRBV9|TRBJ2-5|.|TRBD2
TGTGCCAGCAGCCTGGGGGGGGAAGAGACCCAGTACTTC
CASSLGGEETQYF
>TRBV4-3|TRBJ2-3|.|TRBD2
TGCGCCAGCTCCGGGGGGGCCGGCACAGATACGCAGTATTTT
CASSGGAGTDTQYF
>TRBV6-5|TRBJ1-5|.|.
TGTGCCAGCAGTTACTCGATAGGGGCCAATCAGCCCCAGCATTTT
CASSYSIGANQPQHF
>TRBV4-1|TRBJ2-1|.|TRBD2
TGCGCCAGCAGCCAAGTCAAGACTAGCGAACAGGAGCAGTTCTTC
CASSQVKTSEQEQFF
>TRBV5-1|TRBJ1-1|.|TRBD1
TGCGCCAGCAGCGCCCTCGAAACAGGGGGTGCTGAAGCTTTCTTT
CASSALETGGAEAFF
>TRBV29-1|TRBJ2-7|.|TRBD2
TGCAGCGTACGGCGGGAGACCTACGAGCAGTACTTC
CSVRRETYEQYF
>TRBV7-9|TRBJ1-5|once|.
TGTGCCAGCAGCTTAGATCAGGGGTGGCCCCAGCATTTT
CASSLDQGWPQHF
>TRBV6-5|TRBJ2-7|.|TRBD1
TGTGCCAGCAGTTTAACAGGGGGTATATACGAGCAGTACTTC
CASSLTGGIYEQYF
>TRBV4-3|TRBJ1-5|.|.
TGCGCCAGCAGCCAAGATCGCGGGAGCAATCAGCCCCAGCATTTT
CASSQDRGSNQPQHF
>TRBV12-5|TRBJ2-3|.|.
TGTGCTAGTGGACAGTCCCAGGGGGCGGGGGGCACAGATACGCAGTATTTT
CASGQSQGAGGTDTQYF
>TRBV5-4|TRBJ2-3|.|.
TGTGCCAGCAGCCTACGGGAGATAGTTACGCAGTATTTT
CASSLREIVTQYF
>TRBV25-1|TRBJ1-5|.|TRBD1
TGTGCCAGCAGTGAAGGGACAGGGCTTCAGCCCCAGCATTTT
CASSEGTGLQPQHF
>TRBV5-4|TRBJ1-4|.|TRBD1
TGTGCCAGCAGCTCTTTCGACAGGGATGAGGAAAAACTGTTTTTT
CASSSFDRDEEKLFF
>TRBV4-1|TRBJ1-2|few|.
TGCGCCAGCAGCCAAGATCAGGGAAGGAACTATGGCTACACCTTC
CASSQDQGRNYGYTF
>TRBV5-1|TRBJ2-2|.|TRBD2
TGCGCCAGCAGCCCGGCGGCTAGCGGGACCGGGGAGCTGTTTTTT
CASSPAASGTGELFF
>TRBV29-1|TRBJ1-1|once|TRBD1
TGCAGCGTTAAAGACAGGGTGGACACTGAAGCTTTCTTT
CSVKDRVDTEAFF
>TRBV10-3|TRBJ1-6|.|.
TGTGCCATCAGTGGGAGGGGGGGATCGGCCCTCCACTTT
CAISGRGGSALHF
>TRBV4-2|TRBJ1-4|.|TRBD1
TGTGCCAGCAGCTCCCGGGACAGAACACCTAATGAAAAACTGTTTTTT
CASSSRDRTPNEKLFF
>TRBV5-4|TRBJ2-5|.|TRBD1
TGTGCCAGCAGCATCCCTCGGGACAGGGGTTCGTTTGAGACCCAGTACTTC
CASSIPRDRGSFETQYF
>TRBV6-1|TRBJ2-3|.|TRBD2
TGTGCCAGCAGTTGGACTAGCGGCACAGATACGCAGTATTTT
CASSWTSGTDTQYF
>TRBV2|TRBJ2-2|.|TRBD2
TGTGCCAGCAGTGAAGGGCTAGCGGGGGTTCTCCCGGCCGGGGAGCTGTTTTTT
CASSEGLAGVLPAGELFF
>TRBV2|TRBJ2-2|.|.
TGTGCCAGCAGTGAAGCCGTAGCGGCCACCGGGGAGCTGTTTTTT
CASSEAVAATGELFF
>TRBV5-4|TRBJ2-2|.|TRBD1
TGTGCCAGCAGCTTGCGAGGACAGGGGTCGACCGGGGAGCTGTTTTTT
CASSLRGQGSTGELFF
>TRBV18|TRBJ1-5|.|.
TGTGCCAGCTCTCCTTCGGGGGGAGGCAATCAGCCCCAGCATTTT
CASSPSGGGNQPQHF
>TRBV7-2|TRBJ2-7|.|TRBD2
TGTGCCAGCAGCTTAGTTGCGGGAGTCCACGAGCAGTACTTC
CASSLVAGVHEQYF
>TRBV7-2|TRBJ2-5|.|TRBD2
TGTGCCAGCAGCTTATACCGGGGGGGCATCTGGGAGACCCAGTACTTC
CASSLYRGGIWETQYF
>TRBV10-3|TRBJ2-1|.|TRBD2
TGTGCCATCAACCCGGGAGGTGGGTTTGATGAGCAGTTCTTC
CAINPGGGFDEQFF
>TRBV7-2|TRBJ2-5|.|TRBD2
TGTGCCAGCAGCTTATGGTCCGGCGGGAGTGGGGGGGAGACCCAGTACTTC
CASSLWSGGSGGETQYF
>TRBV9|TRBJ2-3|.|TRBD2
TGTGCCAGCAGCGTTCTAGCGGGAACTAGCACAGATACGCAGTATTTT
CASSVLAGTSTDTQYF
>TRBV28|TRBJ1-2|.|TRBD1
TGTGCCAGCAGTACCTCCGGGACAGGGTCAACCTACACCTTC
CASSTSGTGSTYTF
>TRBV29-1|TRBJ2-5|.|.
TGCAGCGTTGAAGACGGTGACTACAAAGAGACCCAGTACTTC
CSVEDGDYKETQYF
>TRBV5-5|TRBJ1-5|.|.
TGTGCCAGCAGCTTGACAGGTGATCAGCCCCAGCATTTT
CASSLTGDQPQHF
>TRBV28|TRBJ1-2|.|.
TGTGCCAGCAGTCCGGGTGGGGGGGCTTGGGTCTATGGCTACACCTTC
CASSPGGGAWVYGYTF
>TRBV20-1|TRBJ2-1|.|TRBD2
TGCGGACTAGCGGATTACAATGAGCAGTTCTTC
CGLADYNEQFF
>TRBV5-4|TRBJ2-5|once|TRBD2
TGTGCCAGCAGCTTGGCAGGACTAGCGGGAGAGACCCAGTACTTC
CASSLAGLAGETQYF
>TRBV28|TRBJ2-5|.|.
TGTGCCAGCAGTTCCTTGAGGACAGCTAGACACCAAGAGACCCAGTACTTC
CASSSLRTARHQETQYF
>TRBV28|TRBJ1-4|few|.
TGTGCCAGCAGTCTTTATATAGGGAGTGAAAAACTGTTTTTT
CASSLYIGSEKLFF
>TRBV6-6|TRBJ2-5|few|.
TGTGCCAGCAGTTACTCGGGCCCCACGGAGGGGACCCAGTACTTC
CASSYSGPTEGTQYF
>TRBV4-1|TRBJ1-6|.|TRBD1
TGCGCCAGCAGCCAAGGACAGGGAGCGAATGGATTTAATTCACCCCTCCACTTT
CASSQGQGANGFNSPLHF
>TRBV28|TRBJ2-7|.|TRBD2
TGTGCCAGCAGTTCCCCGGGACTAGCTCCCTACGAGCAGTACTTC
CASSSPGLAPYEQYF
>TRBV19|TRBJ2-3|.|TRBD2
TGTGCCAGTAGTATTCCAGCGGGAGGAGGAGATACGCAGTATTTT
CASSIPAGGGDTQYF
>TRBV28|TRBJ2-3|.|TRBD2
TGTGCCAGCAGTTTAACGGGAGGTGGAGATACGCAGTATTTT
CASSLTGGGDTQYF